This T cell receptor beta chain was sequenced for a study of response to subunit inactivated influenza vaccine. Whole-study results and caveats: Each seasonal influenza vaccination, the authors suggested, recruits few new T cells.

The CDR3 loop spans 17 amino acids. CDR1 is SGHRS, CDR2 YFSETQ, per germline. V trimming: 0 bases; J trimming: 4 bases; junction bases outside the gene matches: 2. From the RT-PCR reads, TCRdb called clonotypes with MiXCR, one entry per CDR3 protein. Of 450,000 to 550,000 distinct CDR3 sequences in the sample, 25% were seen once. This clonotype appeared a few times. Its antigen is not identified. Material: CD4+ T cells sorted from PBMCs, obtained less than 6 days after vaccination. This TCR derives from a man aged 45-65 years who received an inactivated influenza vaccine. The chain joins TRBV5-1 to TRBJ2-2, with 14 bases matching TRBD2. CDR3 DNA: TGCGCCAGCAGCTTGGTGGGGACTAGCGGGAGCACCGGGGAGCTGTTTTTT. It yields the protein CASSLVGTSGSTGELFF.